This paragraph reports one TCR beta chain. The data were taken from a study of shared clonotypes between healthy human individuals. Only in-frame clones appear in the TCRdb table, and some are missing; sequencing was by immunoSEQ multiplex PCR. The data hold 2.5 million or so clones, with around 94% observed a single time. Per germline, CDR1 GTSNPN and CDR2 SVGIG (reference sequence). This CDR3 spans 14 amino acids. V lost 4 bases and J lost 5, with 17 bases in between. Nashville, Tennessee was home to all donors, who were Caucasian adults. Material for sequencing was naive CD4+ T cells sorted from blood. Indicated subset: CD45RA+ positively selected. The rearrangement links TRBV30 to TRBJ1-2; D is undetermined. The TCR sequence derives from a young man in good health. CDR3 loop: CAWNPTRSNYGYTF. The CDR3, as DNA: TGTGCCTGGAATCCGACCCGTTCGAATTATGGCTACACCTTC. Filled out from reference TRBV30 and TRBJ1-2, the complete variable domain reads SQTIHQWPATLVQPVGSPLSLECTVEGTSNPNLYWYRQAAGRGLQLLFYSVGIGQISSEVPQNLSASRPQDRQFILSSKKLLLSDSGFYLCAWNPTRSNYGYTFGSGTRLTVV.